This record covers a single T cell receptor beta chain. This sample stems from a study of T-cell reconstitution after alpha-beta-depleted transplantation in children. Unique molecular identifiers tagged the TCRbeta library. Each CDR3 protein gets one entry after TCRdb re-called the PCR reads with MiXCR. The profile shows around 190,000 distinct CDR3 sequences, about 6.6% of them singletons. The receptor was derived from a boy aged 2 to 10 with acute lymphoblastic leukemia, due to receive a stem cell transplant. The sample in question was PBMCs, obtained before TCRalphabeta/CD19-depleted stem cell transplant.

The CDR3 bases are TGTGCCACCAGCCGCAGACAGGGGGGCACTGAAGCTTTCTTT. Translated, it gives CATSRRQGGTEAFF. The chain recombines TRBV15 with TRBJ1-1; TRBD1 matches 9 bases. CDR3 size: 14 residues. With V trimmed by 5 bases and J by 4 bases, 5 bases remained unmatched. The germline CDR1 and CDR2 sequences are LNHNV and YYDKDF (reference sequence).